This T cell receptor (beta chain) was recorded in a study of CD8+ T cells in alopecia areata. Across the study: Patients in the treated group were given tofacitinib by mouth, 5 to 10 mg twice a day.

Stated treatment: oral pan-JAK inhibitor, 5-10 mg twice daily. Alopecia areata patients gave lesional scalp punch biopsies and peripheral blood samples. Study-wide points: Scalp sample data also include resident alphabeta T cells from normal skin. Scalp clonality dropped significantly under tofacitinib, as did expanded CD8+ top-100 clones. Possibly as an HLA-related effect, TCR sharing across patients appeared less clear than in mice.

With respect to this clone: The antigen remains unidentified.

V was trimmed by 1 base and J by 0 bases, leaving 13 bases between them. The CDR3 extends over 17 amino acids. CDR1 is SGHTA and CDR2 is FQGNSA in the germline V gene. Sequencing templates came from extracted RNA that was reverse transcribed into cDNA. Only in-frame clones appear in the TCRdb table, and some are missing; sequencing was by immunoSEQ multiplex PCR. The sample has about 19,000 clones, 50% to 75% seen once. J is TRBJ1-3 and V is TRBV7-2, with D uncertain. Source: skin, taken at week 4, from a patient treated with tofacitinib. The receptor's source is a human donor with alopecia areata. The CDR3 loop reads CASSLDVAFFSGNTIYF. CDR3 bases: TGTGCCAGCAGCTTAGATGTGGCATTCTTCTCTGGAAACACCATATATTTT.